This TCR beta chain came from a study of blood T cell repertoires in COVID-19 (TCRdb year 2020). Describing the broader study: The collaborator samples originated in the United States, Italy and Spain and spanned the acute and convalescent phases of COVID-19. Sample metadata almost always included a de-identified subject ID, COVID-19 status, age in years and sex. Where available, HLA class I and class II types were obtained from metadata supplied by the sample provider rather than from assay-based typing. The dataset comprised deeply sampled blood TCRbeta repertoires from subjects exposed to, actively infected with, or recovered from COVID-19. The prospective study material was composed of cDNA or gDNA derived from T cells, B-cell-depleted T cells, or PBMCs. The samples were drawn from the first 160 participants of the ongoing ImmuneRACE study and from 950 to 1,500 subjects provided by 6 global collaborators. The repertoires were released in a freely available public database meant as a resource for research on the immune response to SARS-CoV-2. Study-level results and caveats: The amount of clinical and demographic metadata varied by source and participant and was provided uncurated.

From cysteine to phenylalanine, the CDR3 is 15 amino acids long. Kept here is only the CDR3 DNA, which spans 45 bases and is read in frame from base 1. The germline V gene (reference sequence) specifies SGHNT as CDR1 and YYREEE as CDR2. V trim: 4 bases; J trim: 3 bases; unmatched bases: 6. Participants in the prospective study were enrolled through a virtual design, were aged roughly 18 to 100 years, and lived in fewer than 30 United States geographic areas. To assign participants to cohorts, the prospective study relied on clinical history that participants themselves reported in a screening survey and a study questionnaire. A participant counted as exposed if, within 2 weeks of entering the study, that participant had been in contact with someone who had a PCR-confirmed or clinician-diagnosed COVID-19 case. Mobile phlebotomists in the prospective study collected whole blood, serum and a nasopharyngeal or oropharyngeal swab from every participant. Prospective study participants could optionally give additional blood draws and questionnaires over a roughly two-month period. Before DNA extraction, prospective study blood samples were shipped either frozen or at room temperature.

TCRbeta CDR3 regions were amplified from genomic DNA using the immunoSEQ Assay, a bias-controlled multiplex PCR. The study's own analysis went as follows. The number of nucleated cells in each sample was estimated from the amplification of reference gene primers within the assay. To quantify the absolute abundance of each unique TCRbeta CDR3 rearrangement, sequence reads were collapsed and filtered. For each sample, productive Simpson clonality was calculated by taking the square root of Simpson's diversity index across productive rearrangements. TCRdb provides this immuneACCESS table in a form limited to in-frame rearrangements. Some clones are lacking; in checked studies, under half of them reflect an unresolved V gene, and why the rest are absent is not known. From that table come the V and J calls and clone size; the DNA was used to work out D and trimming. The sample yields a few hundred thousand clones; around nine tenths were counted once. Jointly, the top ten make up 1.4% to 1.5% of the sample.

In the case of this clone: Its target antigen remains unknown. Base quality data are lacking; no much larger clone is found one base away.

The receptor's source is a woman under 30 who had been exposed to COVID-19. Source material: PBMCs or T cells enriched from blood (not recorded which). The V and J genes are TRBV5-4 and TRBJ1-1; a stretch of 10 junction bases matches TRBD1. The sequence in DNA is TGTGCCAGCAGCCCTGGGGACAGGGGTTACACTGAAGCTTTCTTT. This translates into CASSPGDRGYTEAFF.